One T cell receptor beta chain is described in this entry. Its antigen is currently unknown. The sample comes from a study of siplizumab effects on memory and regulatory T cells. The study, taken as a whole, reports: There appeared to be greater diversity in naive T cells than in memory cells, and naive T cells seemed major contributors to the alloresponse.

Each sample yielded about 9.9 x 10^4 assayed TCR templates. Measured with immunoSEQ multiplex PCR; TCRdb has only the in-frame clones, and not every one. The repertoire includes some 100,000 clones, under 95% of them detected once, and around 0.7% sits in the top ten. The CDR3 covers 15 residues. The germline gives CDR1 SEHNR, CDR2 FQNEAQ (reference sequence). V was cut by 4 bases and J by 4 bases, with 16 bases left in between. Sequenced input: Tregs sorted from blood. The source of this sequence is a human donor in good health. The chain is built from TRBV7-9 and TRBJ1-1, with no clear D. In nucleotides, the CDR3 is TGTGCCAGCAGCTCCAGGACGAACGTGGGCACTGAAGCTTTCTTT. Translated, it gives CASSSRTNVGTEAFF. Drawing the rest from reference TRBV7-9 and TRBJ1-1, the complete variable domain is DTGVSQNPRHKITKRGQNVTFRCDPISEHNRLYWYRQTLGQGPEFLTYFQNEAQLEKSRLLSDRFSAERPKGSFSTLEIQRTEQGDSAMYLCASSSRTNVGTEAFFGQGTRLTVV.